The 13 T cell receptor beta chains given below trace back to one sample, sequenced in a study of CD8 T cells in ankylosing spondylitis. A single record per CDR3 protein comes from TCRdb applying MiXCR to the 5' RACE reads. The table has some 40,000 distinct CDR3 sequences, 9% to 12% seen once. The sample taken for sequencing was blood, either unsorted or a sorted T cell fraction (not recorded which). These TCRs come from a male donor with ankylosing spondylitis or in good health (not recorded which).

This clonotype has only a few counts. The rearrangement links TRBV2 to TRBJ2-2; unclear D gene. Trimming removed 1 base from V and 6 bases from J, with 9 bases in between. CDR1 and CDR2 from the germline V gene are SNHLY and FYNNEI. This CDR3 region has 14 residues. In nucleotides, the CDR3 is TGTGCCAGCAGTGAAGTGGGTTTGCCCGGGGAGCTGTTTTTT. Encoded protein: CASSEVGLPGELFF.

There are many counts of this clonotype. This chain's CDR3 is CASSPVGPPLVTDTQYF. DNA of the CDR3: TGCGCCAGCAGCCCCGTCGGGCCCCCGTTGGTCACAGATACGCAGTATTTT. The V gene is TRBV4-1, the J gene TRBJ2-3; D uncertain. CDR3 length equals 17 residues. In germline, CDR1 is MGHRA, CDR2 YSYEKL. Trimming took off 4 bases at V and 2 bases at J, with 19 bases between the two ends.

This clonotype was detected ten times or more. This chain uses TRBV11-2 with TRBJ2-2, with 8 nucleotides matching TRBD2. The trim removed 7 bases at V and 5 bases at J, leaving 9 bases unmatched. The germline gives CDR1 SGHAT, CDR2 FQNNGV. The CDR3 loop spans 15 amino acids. CDR3 amino acids: CASTPPGLVTGELFF. The CDR3, as DNA: TGTGCCAGCACCCCCCCGGGACTAGTAACCGGGGAGCTGTTTTTT.

The chain combines TRBV9 with TRBJ2-7, with 8 bases fitting TRBD2. V lost 0 bases, J lost 2 bases, and 4 bases stayed unmatched. Per the germline V gene, CDR1 is SGDLS and CDR2 is YYNGEE. The CDR3 has 15 amino acids. For the CDR3, the DNA is TGTGCCAGCAGCGTAGGGGGTAGCGGGGCCTACGAGCAGTACTTC. Translated: CASSVGGSGAYEQYF.

This clonotype occurred many times. The CDR3 DNA is TGCAGTGCTAGGGCCGGGACGAAGGACGGCTACACCTTC. Its translation is CSARAGTKDGYTF. V is TRBV20-1 and J is TRBJ1-2, with D possibly TRBD1 on 5 matching bases. Germline CDR1 is DFQATT and CDR2 is SNEGSKA (reference sequence). Trimming removed 3 bases from V and 8 bases from J, with 16 bases in between. The CDR3 consists of 13 residues.

This clonotype turned up a few times. This CDR3 reads CASCQGYGGRRADTQYF. CDR3 in DNA: TGTGCCTCCTGCCAAGGTTACGGCGGGAGAAGGGCAGATACGCAGTATTTT. The rearrangement links TRBV3-1 to TRBJ2-3; 7 nucleotides line up with TRBD2. V lost 11 bases, J lost 4 bases, and 21 bases stayed unmatched. The CDR3 is 17 amino acids. Germline V CDR1 and CDR2: LGHDT, YNNKEL (reference sequence).

This clonotype was counted many times. The CDR3, as DNA: TGCAGCGTTCAAAGGGTGGGACTAGCGGAAGAGACCCAGTACTTC. Translating gives CSVQRVGLAEETQYF. V is TRBV29-1 and J is TRBJ2-5, with 11 bases aligning to TRBD2. The CDR3 sequence is 15 residues long. V dropped 5 bases and J dropped 3; count of bases not matched to a gene: 8. Germline V lookup: CDR1 SQVTM, CDR2 ANQGSEA.

By sample share, this clonotype is medium-sized. The chain is built from TRBV29-1 and TRBJ2-1; possibly TRBD2 for D (5 bases). V was trimmed by 8 bases and J by 4 bases, leaving 15 bases between them. Germline V gives CDR1 SQVTM, CDR2 ANQGSEA. The CDR3 contains 13 residues. Here the CDR3 reads CSSSDGEYNEQFF. The CDR3 nucleotides read TGCAGCTCCTCAGACGGGGAGTACAATGAGCAGTTCTTC.

This clonotype was counted at least ten times. The chain carries TRBV7-3 and TRBJ2-7; no firm D call. Trimming removed 3 bases at V and 6 bases at J, with 12 bases between. The germline CDR1 and CDR2 sequences are SGHTA and FQGTGA. CDR3 size: 13 residues. CDR3 bases: TGTGCCAGCAGCTTCGAGGTCTTCTCCGAGCAGTACTTC. Translation: CASSFEVFSEQYF. The entire variable domain, with the rest obtained from reference TRBV7-3 and TRBJ2-7, is as follows: GAGVSQTPSNKVTEKGKYVELRCDPISGHTALYWYRQSLGQGPEFLIYFQGTGAADDSGLPNDRFFAVRPEGSVSTLKIQRTERGDSAVYLCASSFEVFSEQYFGPGTRLTVT.

This clonotype was seen at least ten times. The chain is built from TRBV5-1 and TRBJ1-1; unclear D gene. Germline lookup yields CDR1 SGHRS and CDR2 YFSETQ. V lost 0 bases, J lost 0 bases, and 12 bases lay in between. CDR3 size: 16 residues. CDR3 residues: CASSLEGTLLNTEAFF. The CDR3 DNA reads as TGCGCCAGCAGCTTGGAAGGAACTCTTTTGAACACTGAAGCTTTCTTT.

This clonotype was counted ten times or more. The chain combines TRBV12-3 or TRBV12-4 with TRBJ2-4, with a weak D call TRBD2 (5 bases). The CDR3 contains 14 residues. V was shortened by 0 bases and J by 9 bases, with 12 bases between the two germline ends. The CDR3 coding sequence is TGTGCCAGCAGTTTAGCCGGGCCCAGCGGCATTCAGTACTTC. Translation gives CASSLAGPSGIQYF.

At least ten counts were recorded for this clonotype. This chain uses TRBV5-1 with TRBJ1-2, with D perhaps matching TRBD1 (6 bases). CDR3 length: 15 amino acids. V lost 4 bases and J 7 bases, leaving 20 bases between the germline ends. Germline assignment: CDR1 SGHRS and CDR2 YFSETQ. Here the CDR3 DNA reads TGCGCCAGCAGCAACTTAGACAGGAGAGACGGTGGCTACACCTTC. Its translation: CASSNLDRRDGGYTF.

This clonotype has ten or more counts. The chain has TRBV12-3 or TRBV12-4 and TRBJ1-2, with D unresolved. The CDR3 length is 13 residues. V was trimmed by 6 bases and J by 3 bases, leaving 11 bases between them. CDR3 coding DNA: TGTGCCAGCAGCGGCAGTTCGGACTATGGCTACACCTTC. Amino acids: CASSGSSDYGYTF.